The present T cell receptor beta chain was sequenced within a study of T cells expressing NK-cell markers. Overall study context: Source material for TCR beta repertoires consisted of sorted CD3+CD56+NKG2C+, CD3+CD56+NKG2C- and CD3+CD56-NKG2C+ T cells.

Whole-study results and caveats: Whether expanded NKG2C+ T cell clones were HCMV specific stayed uncertain.

TCR beta cDNA was made by 5'RACE template switching with UMIs. One entry per CDR3 protein, without DNA, is what TCRdb gives after re-calling the 5' RACE reads. This sample's table reports around 260,000 distinct CDR3 sequences. Concerning this clonotype: Its antigen is undetermined.

The CDR3 consists of 18 residues. Germline V CDR1 and CDR2: SQVTM, ANQGSEA. V is TRBV29-1 and J is TRBJ2-3; TCRdb designates TRBD2, a call that cannot be tested without DNA. The clonotype was recovered from a woman aged 18 to 69 in good health. Sequencing was done on a sample of blood T cells: a sorted CD56 or NKG2C T cell subset, CD4+ or CD8+ T cells, or bulk PBMC T cells (not recorded which). The CDR3 sequence: CSVEGGTSGVARPDTQYF.